This TCR beta chain was recovered during a study of molecular identifiers for immune sequencing clone quantification. Study-wide results and limits: Under 1% of molecules in naive cells, but over 97% of effector molecules, belonged to clones above 20 RNA copies.

Sorted inputs of 20,000 to 1,000,000 cells, with 10%, 30% or 50% RNA, yielded naive CD8 libraries. Sorting isolated naive CD8 T cells as CD8+CD4-CCR7+CD45RA+ events. Germline V gene sequence: CDR1 MGHRA, CDR2 YSYEKL. V shed 4 bases and J 7 bases; nucleotides not matched to a gene: 3. The CDR3 extends over 13 amino acids. In the case of this clonotype: What it binds is unknown.

Methods described previously, with TCR primers listed, were used for bulk TCR libraries. TCRdb re-analysed the PCR reads in MiXCR, keeping a single row per CDR3 protein. The table shows roughly 86,000 distinct CDR3 sequences, with around 20% occurring only once. Sample: naive CD8+ T cells from blood, with Jurkat cell RNA spiked in. Subset: FACS-sorted CD8+CD4-CCR7+CD45RA+ naive T cells. J is TRBJ2-2 and V is TRBV4-1; 7 bases align to TRBD2. This clonotype originated in a human donor in good health. Some libraries in this study had Jurkat cell RNA spiked in. DNA of the CDR3: TGCGCCAGCAGCCCAGGACTAGACGGGGAGCTGTTTTTT. As protein: CASSPGLDGELFF.